This entry lists 6 T cell receptor beta chains sequenced from one sample in a study of blood T cell repertoires in COVID-19. Method: immunoSEQ multiplex PCR; TCRdb's copy keeps in-frame clones and lacks some. This table holds tens of thousands of clones, about 89% found once. Material for sequencing was peripheral blood. These receptors originate from a human donor in a cohort sampled during active COVID-19.

The genes are TRBV7-9 and TRBJ1-2; 8 bases match TRBD1. After removal of 6 bases from V and 6 bases from J, the junction contained 6 bases not matched to a gene. Germline CDR1 and CDR2: SEHNR and FQNEAQ (reference sequence). The CDR3 spans 13 residues. CDR3 residues: CASRAGGLDGYTF. The CDR3 nucleotides read TGTGCCAGCAGAGCAGGGGGCCTCGATGGCTACACCTTC.

The chain carries TRBV5-4 and TRBJ2-2, with 9 bases aligning to TRBD2. V was clipped by 4 bases and J by 6 bases; unmatched bases: 4. Germline CDR1 SGHNT, CDR2 YYREEE (reference sequence). This CDR3 region has 14 residues. This CDR3 is CASSPPSGAGELFF. DNA of the CDR3: TGTGCCAGCAGCCCCCCTAGCGGGGCCGGGGAGCTGTTTTTT.

The rearrangement uses TRBV18 and TRBJ1-3, with D maybe TRBD1 (6 bases). V lost 2 bases, J lost 3 bases, and 11 bases lay in between. The germline CDR1 and CDR2 sequences are KGHSH and LQKENI. The CDR3 sequence is 15 residues long. CDR3 amino acids: CASSPLDSGGNTIYF. CDR3 DNA sequence: TGTGCCAGCTCACCATTGGACAGCGGTGGAAACACCATATATTTT.

V and J are TRBV9 and TRBJ2-7; TRBD2 aligns across 13 bases. This CDR3 is built from 16 residues. CDR1 and CDR2 (germline): SGDLS, YYNGEE. V lost 4 bases, J lost 2 bases, and 6 bases stayed unmatched. The CDR3: CASSPGLAGPAYEQYF. As DNA, the CDR3 is TGTGCCAGCAGCCCGGGACTAGCGGGGCCCGCCTACGAGCAGTACTTC.

The chain links TRBV9 to TRBJ1-4; perhaps TRBD1 as D (6 bases). The germline V gene encodes CDR1 SGDLS and CDR2 YYNGEE. Trimming took off 4 bases at V and 4 bases at J, with 20 bases between the two ends. The CDR3 runs to 17 residues. CDR3 nucleotides: TGTGCCAGCAGCAACAGTGTGGGACAAACATTTAATGAAAAACTGTTTTTT. It encodes CASSNSVGQTFNEKLFF.

The chain couples TRBV6-6 to TRBJ2-5, with D perhaps matching TRBD2 (6 bases). The germline gives CDR1 MNHNY, CDR2 SVGAGI (reference sequence). The CDR3 contains 14 residues. Trimming took off 0 bases at V and 5 bases at J, with 10 bases between the two ends. The DNA of the CDR3 is TGTGCCAGCAGTTACTCCGGGACTTCGGAGACCCAGTACTTC. It translates to CASSYSGTSETQYF.